This note documents a single T cell receptor (beta chain) sequence. During active infection, Seattle patients enrolled and were then monitored through disease. The data were obtained in a study of blood T cell repertoires in COVID-19. As handled by the study authors: Estimation of nucleated cell counts was performed using reference gene primer amplification. TCRdb keeps only in-frame clones here, not all; method: immunoSEQ multiplex PCR. V and J calls plus clone size are reproduced from that table; the DNA served to infer D and trimming. The sample holds around 93,000 clones; roughly 87% are singletons and the top ten take approximately 7%. The sequencing sample was made of peripheral blood. The receptor was derived from a man between 18 and 29 years old with COVID-19, enrolled during active disease.

CDR3 in DNA: TGTGCCAGCAGCTGGGGACAGGGGAACACTGAAGCTTTCTTT. Translated, it gives CASSWGQGNTEAFF. The chain has TRBV6-2 or TRBV6-3 and TRBJ1-1; 9 bases map to TRBD1. Looked up from germline, CDR1 is MNHEY and CDR2 is SVGEGT. The V segment lost 6 bases and the J segment 1 base; nucleotides outside the gene matches: 3. CDR3 length: 14 amino acids.